Described below is a single T cell receptor (beta chain) sequence and its context. V lost 2 bases to trimming and J lost 2 bases, with 15 bases between them. CDR1 is GTSNPN and CDR2 is SVGIG in the germline V gene (reference sequence). There are 15 residues in the CDR3. This specimen comes from a study of blood T cell repertoires in COVID-19. In the study overall: The United States, Italy and Spain provided the acute and convalescent COVID-19 samples. PBMCs, B-cell-depleted T cells, or T cells were the source of the cDNA or gDNA that made up the material.

Profiling relied on immunoSEQ multiplex PCR, and the TCRdb table lists in-frame clones only, not all of them. The sample holds 250,000 to 350,000 clones, approximately 86% seen once. Seattle cases were enrolled at active infection and followed longitudinally. What was sequenced was peripheral blood. This chain connects TRBV30 to TRBJ1-2, with D perhaps matching TRBD1 (5 bases). The TCR originated in a woman aged 70-85 years with COVID-19, enrolled during active disease. CDR3 in amino acids: CAWSTGGASNYGYTF. CDR3 sequence (DNA): TGTGCCTGGAGTACGGGAGGGGCATCAAACTATGGCTACACCTTC.